This T cell receptor (beta chain) was identified during a study of T cell responses to AZD1222 COVID-19 vaccine. The study's findings and limits: Clonal diversity was possibly underestimated, and white British individuals and females predominated among donors. Among those given AZD1222, only 5 to 7 were seropositive at baseline.

A remark on this clone: Its antigen remains unidentified.

The table came from immunoSEQ multiplex PCR; TCRdb's copy has only in-frame clones and leaves some out. The top ten clones hold under 20% of a sample with 150,000 to 180,000 clones, about 92% of them seen once. V shed 1 base and J 7 bases; nucleotides not matched to a gene: 7. Germline assignment: CDR1 SGHTA and CDR2 FQGNSA. CDR3 length: 15 amino acids. The chain joins TRBV7-2 to TRBJ1-5; 7 bases match TRBD1. The clonotype was recovered from an adult in good health. This specimen consisted of peripheral blood, obtained on day 0 of AZD1222 vaccination. The CDR3 sequence: CASSLVGAGGQPQHF. The CDR3 DNA reads TGTGCCAGCAGCTTAGTCGGGGCAGGGGGGCAGCCCCAGCATTTT.